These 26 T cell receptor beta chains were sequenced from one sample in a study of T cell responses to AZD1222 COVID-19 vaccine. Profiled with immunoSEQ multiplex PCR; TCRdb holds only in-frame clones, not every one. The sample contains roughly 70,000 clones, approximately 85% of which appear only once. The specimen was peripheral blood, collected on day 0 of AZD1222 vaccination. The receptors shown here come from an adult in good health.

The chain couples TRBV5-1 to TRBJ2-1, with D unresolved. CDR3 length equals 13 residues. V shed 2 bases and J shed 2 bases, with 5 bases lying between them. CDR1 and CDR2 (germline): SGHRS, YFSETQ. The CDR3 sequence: CASSLTAYNEQFF. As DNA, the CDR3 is TGCGCCAGCAGCTTAACAGCCTACAATGAGCAGTTCTTC.

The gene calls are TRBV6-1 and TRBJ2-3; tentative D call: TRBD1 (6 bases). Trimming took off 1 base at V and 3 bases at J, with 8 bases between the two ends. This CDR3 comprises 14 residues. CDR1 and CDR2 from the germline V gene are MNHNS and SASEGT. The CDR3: CASSEGTVTDTQYF. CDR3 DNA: TGTGCCAGCAGTGAAGGGACAGTAACAGATACGCAGTATTTT.

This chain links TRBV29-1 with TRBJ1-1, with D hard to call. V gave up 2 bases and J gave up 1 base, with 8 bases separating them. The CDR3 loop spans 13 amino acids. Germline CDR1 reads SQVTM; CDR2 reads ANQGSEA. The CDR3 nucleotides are TGCAGCGTTGAACTAACTGGGAACACTGAAGCTTTCTTT. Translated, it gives CSVELTGNTEAFF.

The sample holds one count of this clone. The CDR3 nucleotides read TGCAGCGTTTCCGGCAAAATGGGGGGGGAGACCCAGTACTTC. Amino acids: CSVSGKMGGETQYF. This chain joins TRBV29-1 and TRBJ2-5, with 7 bases fitting TRBD2. This CDR3 region has 14 residues. Trimming at V came to 5 bases and at J to 5 bases, leaving 11 bases not matched to a gene. Per germline, CDR1 SQVTM and CDR2 ANQGSEA.

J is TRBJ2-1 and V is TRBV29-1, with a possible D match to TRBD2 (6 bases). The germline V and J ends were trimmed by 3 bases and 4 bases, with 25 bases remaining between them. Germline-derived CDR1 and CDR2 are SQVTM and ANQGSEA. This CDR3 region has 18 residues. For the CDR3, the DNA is TGCAGCGTTGATGCTAGCGCCCTAGGATCTTATCGTTACAATGAGCAGTTCTTC. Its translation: CSVDASALGSYRYNEQFF.

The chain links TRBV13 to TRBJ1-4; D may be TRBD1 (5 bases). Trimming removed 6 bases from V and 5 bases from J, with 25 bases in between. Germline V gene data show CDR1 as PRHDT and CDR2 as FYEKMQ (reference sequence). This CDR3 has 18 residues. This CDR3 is CASRAQIIRDGGNEKLFF. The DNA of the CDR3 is TGTGCCAGCAGGGCCCAAATCATCAGGGACGGTGGAAATGAAAAACTGTTTTTT.

The CDR3 nucleotides read TGTGCCAGCAGCTACCCCAACTATGGCTACACCTTC. Translating it yields CASSYPNYGYTF. The chain has TRBV5-4 and TRBJ1-2, with D uncertain. V was pared by 3 bases and J by 2 bases, with 5 bases between. The CDR3 loop spans 12 amino acids. From germline, CDR1 is SGHNT and CDR2 YYREEE (reference sequence).

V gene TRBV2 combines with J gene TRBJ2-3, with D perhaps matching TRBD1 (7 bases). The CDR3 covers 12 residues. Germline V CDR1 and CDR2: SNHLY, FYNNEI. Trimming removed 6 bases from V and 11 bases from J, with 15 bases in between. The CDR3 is CASRSQGGWQYF. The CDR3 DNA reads TGTGCCAGCAGGTCGCAGGGGGGCTGGCAGTATTTT.

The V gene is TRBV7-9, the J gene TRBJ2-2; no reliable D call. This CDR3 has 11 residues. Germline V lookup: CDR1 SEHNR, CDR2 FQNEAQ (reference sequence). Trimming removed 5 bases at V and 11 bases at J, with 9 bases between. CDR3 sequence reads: CASSQPIELFF. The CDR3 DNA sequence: TGTGCCAGCAGCCAACCCATCGAGCTGTTTTTT.

CDR3 protein: CASSQEGTGRGYTF. The CDR3 DNA sequence: TGCGCCAGCAGCCAAGAAGGGACAGGGAGAGGCTACACCTTC. This chain uses TRBV4-1 with TRBJ1-2, with 9 bases that match TRBD1. V lost 0 bases, J lost 8 bases, and 4 bases stayed unmatched. The CDR3 loop spans 14 amino acids. Germline lookup yields CDR1 MGHRA and CDR2 YSYEKL.

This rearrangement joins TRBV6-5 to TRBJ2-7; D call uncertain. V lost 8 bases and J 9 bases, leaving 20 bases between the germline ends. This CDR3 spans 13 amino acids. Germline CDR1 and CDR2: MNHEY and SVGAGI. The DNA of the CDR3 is TGTGCCAGCTTCAAGGGATGGCAGGCGCGGCAGTACTTC. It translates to CASFKGWQARQYF.

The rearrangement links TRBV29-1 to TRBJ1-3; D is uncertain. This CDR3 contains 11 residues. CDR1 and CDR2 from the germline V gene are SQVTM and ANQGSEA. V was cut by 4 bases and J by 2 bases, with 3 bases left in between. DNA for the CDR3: TGCAGCGTTGGGACTGGAAACACCATATATTTT. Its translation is CSVGTGNTIYF.

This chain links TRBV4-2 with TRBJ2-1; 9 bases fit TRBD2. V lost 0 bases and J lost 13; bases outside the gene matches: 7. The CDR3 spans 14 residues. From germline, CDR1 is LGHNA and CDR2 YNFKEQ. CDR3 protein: CASSQDPAGGVQFF. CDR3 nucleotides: TGTGCCAGCAGCCAAGATCCGGCGGGGGGGGTACAGTTCTTC.

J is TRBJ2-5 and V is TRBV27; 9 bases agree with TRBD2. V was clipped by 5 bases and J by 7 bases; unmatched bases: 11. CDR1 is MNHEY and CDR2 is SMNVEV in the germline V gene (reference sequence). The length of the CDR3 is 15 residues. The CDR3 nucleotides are TGTGCCAGCAGTACCCTCCGCGCGGGGGGGGCGACCCAGTACTTC. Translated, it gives CASSTLRAGGATQYF.

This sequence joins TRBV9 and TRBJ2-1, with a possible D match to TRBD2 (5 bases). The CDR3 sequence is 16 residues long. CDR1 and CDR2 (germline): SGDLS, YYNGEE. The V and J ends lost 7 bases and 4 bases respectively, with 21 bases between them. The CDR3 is CASSAQTGLGYNEQFF. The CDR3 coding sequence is TGTGCCAGCTCCGCCCAGACGGGATTAGGATACAATGAGCAGTTCTTC.

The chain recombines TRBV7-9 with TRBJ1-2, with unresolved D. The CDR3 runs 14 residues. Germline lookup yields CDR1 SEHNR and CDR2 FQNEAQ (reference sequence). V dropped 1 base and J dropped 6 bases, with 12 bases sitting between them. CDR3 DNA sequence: TGTGCCAGCAGCTTAGTTGCCTCAGCCGATGGCTACACCTTC. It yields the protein CASSLVASADGYTF.

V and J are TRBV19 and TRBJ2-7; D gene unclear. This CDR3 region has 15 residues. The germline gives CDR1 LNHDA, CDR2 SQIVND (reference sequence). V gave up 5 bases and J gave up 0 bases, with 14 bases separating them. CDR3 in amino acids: CASSSPSRSSYEQYF. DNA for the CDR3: TGTGCCAGTAGTTCTCCGTCCCGTAGCTCCTACGAGCAGTACTTC.

CDR3 nucleotides: TGTGCCAGCAGCTGGGCGGCGGGGGGTTCCTACGAGCAGTACTTC. This encodes CASSWAAGGSYEQYF. The chain uses TRBV7-2 and TRBJ2-7; 8 bases agree with TRBD2. CDR1 and CDR2 (germline): SGHTA, FQGNSA. The CDR3 covers 15 residues. Trimming removed 4 bases from V and 1 base from J; junction bases left unmatched: 6.

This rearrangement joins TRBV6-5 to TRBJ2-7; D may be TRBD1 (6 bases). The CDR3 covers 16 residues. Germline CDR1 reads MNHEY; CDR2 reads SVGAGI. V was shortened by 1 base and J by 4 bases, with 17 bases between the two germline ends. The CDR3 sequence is CASSYWGEGGEYEQYF. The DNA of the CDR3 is TGTGCCAGCAGTTACTGGGGAGAAGGGGGTGAATACGAGCAGTACTTC.

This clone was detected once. The CDR3 DNA reads TGTGCCAGTAGTCCCCTACCAACAGGGGGCACCATGAGGCGCAATCAGCCCCAGCATTTT. Its protein is CASSPLPTGGTMRRNQPQHF. The chain uses TRBV19 and TRBJ1-5, with 9 bases aligning to TRBD1. The CDR3 contains 20 residues. The germline V gene has CDR1 LNHDA and CDR2 SQIVND (reference sequence). V was pared by 5 bases and J by 2 bases, with 19 bases of the junction left unmatched.

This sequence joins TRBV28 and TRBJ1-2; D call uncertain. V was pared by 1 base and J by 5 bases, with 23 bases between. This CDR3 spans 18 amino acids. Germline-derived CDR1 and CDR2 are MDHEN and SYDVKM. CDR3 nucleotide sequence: TGTGCCAGCAGTTTATTGGCACCACCTAGGACGGGAAAATATGGCTACACCTTC. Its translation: CASSLLAPPRTGKYGYTF.

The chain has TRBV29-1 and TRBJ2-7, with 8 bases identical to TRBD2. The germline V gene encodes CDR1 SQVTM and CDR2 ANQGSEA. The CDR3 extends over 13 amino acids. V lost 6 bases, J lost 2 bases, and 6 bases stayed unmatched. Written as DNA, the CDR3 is TGCAGCGTCCTTAGCGGGGTTACCTACGAGCAGTACTTC. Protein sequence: CSVLSGVTYEQYF.

The CDR3 DNA is TGTGCCAGCACCGGGGGCACTGTGAACACTGAAGCTTTCTTT. Protein sequence: CASTGGTVNTEAFF. The chain uses TRBV5-6 and TRBJ1-1, with D possibly matching TRBD1 (6 bases). The CDR3 runs 14 residues. The V gene lost 6 bases and the J gene lost 0 bases, with 12 bases spanning the gap. Germline loops: CDR1 SGHDT, CDR2 YYEEEE.

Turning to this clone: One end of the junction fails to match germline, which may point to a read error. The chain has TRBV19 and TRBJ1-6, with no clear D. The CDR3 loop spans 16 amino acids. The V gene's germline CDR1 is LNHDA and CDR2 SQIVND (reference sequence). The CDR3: CASSIDPWTANSPLHF. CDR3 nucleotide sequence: TGTGCCAGTAGTATAGATCCCTGGACGGCTAATTCGCCCCTCCACTTT.

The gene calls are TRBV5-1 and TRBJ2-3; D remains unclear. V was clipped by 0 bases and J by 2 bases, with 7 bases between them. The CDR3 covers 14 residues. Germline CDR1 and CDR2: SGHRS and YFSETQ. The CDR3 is CASSLEQYTDTQYF. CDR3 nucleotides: TGCGCCAGCAGCTTGGAACAGTACACAGATACGCAGTATTTT.

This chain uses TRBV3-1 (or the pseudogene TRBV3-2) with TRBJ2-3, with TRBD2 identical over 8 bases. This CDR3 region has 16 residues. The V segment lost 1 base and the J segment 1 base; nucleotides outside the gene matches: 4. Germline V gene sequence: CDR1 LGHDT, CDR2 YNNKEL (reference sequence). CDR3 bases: TGTGCCAGCAGCCAAGTGGGGCGGGGGGGCACAGATACGCAGTATTTT. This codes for CASSQVGRGGTDTQYF.